The 27 T cell receptor beta chains below come from one sample, sequenced in a study of T cells in Graves' hyperthyroidism and ophthalmopathy. Using RNA transcripts as the source, TCR beta CDR3 regions were amplified. A first-round RT-PCR of the TCR CDR3 used the HTBI primer set. A single record per CDR3 protein comes from TCRdb applying MiXCR to the multiplex PCR reads. The sample shows more than 550,000 distinct CDR3 sequences, 40% to 55% of them seen only once. Sample: peripheral blood or thyroid tissue (not recorded which). Receptors originate from an adult man with Graves' disease, either hyperthyroidism or ophthalmopathy (not recorded which).

In this sample, this clonotype turned up many times. The rearrangement uses TRBV9 and TRBJ1-2; possibly TRBD1 for D (6 bases). CDR1 is SGDLS, CDR2 YYNGEE, per germline. Trimming removed 4 bases from V and 6 bases from J, with 13 bases in between. The CDR3 runs 13 residues. This CDR3 is CASSWGRGDGYTF. In nucleotides, the CDR3 is TGTGCCAGCAGCTGGGGCAGGGGCGATGGCTACACCTTC.

The sample holds many counts of this clonotype. The J gene is TRBJ1-6, the V gene TRBV11-2; D call uncertain. The CDR3 extends over 14 amino acids. In germline, CDR1 is SGHAT, CDR2 FQNNGV. The V gene lost 5 bases and the J gene lost 8 bases, with 13 bases spanning the gap. The CDR3, as DNA: TGTGCCAGCAGCCCGGTTGTGGGGTATTCACCCCTCCACTTT. It yields the protein CASSPVVGYSPLHF.

The V gene is TRBV29-1, the J gene TRBJ1-1; no reliable D call. Trimming stripped 8 bases from V and 0 bases from J, with 22 bases between. Germline V CDR1 and CDR2: SQVTM, ANQGSEA. The CDR3 sequence is 16 residues long. The CDR3: CSSLSIGNGMNTEAFF. The CDR3 DNA follows: TGCAGCAGTTTATCGATCGGAAACGGCATGAACACTGAAGCTTTCTTT.

This clonotype has at least ten counts. The rearrangement joins TRBV25-1 to TRBJ1-6; D is possibly TRBD1 (5 bases). This CDR3 is built from 14 residues. The germline V gene has CDR1 MGHDK and CDR2 SYGVNS. Trimming left V 5 bases short and J 7 bases short, with 12 bases between. The CDR3 is CASSMEGKNSPLHF. The CDR3 DNA follows: TGTGCCAGCAGTATGGAGGGGAAGAATTCACCCCTCCACTTT.

This clonotype was counted a few times. The chain employs TRBV20-1 and TRBJ2-7; 10 bases fit TRBD2. Unmatched junction bases numbered 6, after V lost 4 bases and J lost 0 bases. Germline CDR1 reads DFQATT; CDR2 reads SNEGSKA (reference sequence). The length of the CDR3 is 15 residues. The CDR3 reads CSANDRTSGSYEQYF. CDR3 in DNA: TGCAGTGCTAATGATCGGACTAGCGGCTCCTACGAGCAGTACTTC.

This clonotype appeared a single time. A much larger clone differs by one base, so this may be a read error. The chain carries TRBV10-2 and TRBJ2-2; the match to TRBD1 covers 10 bases. Germline loops: CDR1 WSHSY, CDR2 SAAADI. The V gene end was trimmed by 7 bases and the J gene end by 7 bases; junction bases not matched to a gene: 3. The CDR3 contains 13 residues. CDR3 nucleotides: TGCGCCAGCACTGGACAGGGGGGCGGGGAGCTGTTTTTT. It encodes CASTGQGGGELFF.

This clonotype has only one observation. The V gene is TRBV29-1, the J gene TRBJ1-2; tentatively, D is TRBD1 (5 bases). CDR3 size: 13 residues. Trimming pared 8 bases from V and 8 bases from J, leaving 21 bases between. Germline values: CDR1 SQVTM, CDR2 ANQGSEA. CDR3 sequence (DNA): TGCAGCCTCCCGGGGGAAGGGTATCGGGGCTACACCTTC. Translated, it gives CSLPGEGYRGYTF.

The chain carries TRBV28 and TRBJ1-4; D remains unclear. This CDR3 comprises 17 residues. Germline assignment: CDR1 MDHEN and CDR2 SYDVKM. V lost 3 bases to trimming and J lost 6 bases, with 20 bases between them. CDR3: CASSFPEYHGDDEKLFF. CDR3 nucleotide sequence: TGTGCCAGCAGTTTCCCTGAATACCATGGGGATGATGAAAAACTGTTTTTT.

The chain links TRBV20-1 to TRBJ1-2, with D possibly matching TRBD1 (5 bases). The CDR3 consists of 14 residues. With 3 bases removed from V and 2 bases from J, the gap between germline ends came to 13 bases. CDR1 DFQATT and CDR2 SNEGSKA come from the germline V gene (reference sequence). Written as DNA, the CDR3 is TGCAGTGCTAGGCTACGACAGCGGAACTATGGCTACACCTTC. It is translated as CSARLRQRNYGYTF.

This clonotype was counted ten times or more. V and J are TRBV7-9 and TRBJ1-2; no definite D call. V lost 5 bases to trimming and J lost 2 bases, with 9 bases between them. In germline, CDR1 is SEHNR, CDR2 FQNEAQ (reference sequence). There are 13 residues in the CDR3. The CDR3 DNA sequence: TGTGCCAGCAGCCGTGAACCGAACTATGGCTACACCTTC. Translation gives CASSREPNYGYTF.

The chain employs TRBV12-3 or TRBV12-4 and TRBJ1-1, with 9 bases matching TRBD1. The CDR3 loop spans 14 amino acids. With 7 bases clipped from V and 0 bases from J, the junction kept 3 bases outside the gene matches. CDR3 in DNA: TGTGCCAGCACCGGGACAGGGATGAACACTGAAGCTTTCTTT. As protein: CASTGTGMNTEAFF.

This clonotype has only a few counts. This sequence joins TRBV6-5 and TRBJ1-1, with a possible D match to TRBD1 (6 bases). V lost 3 bases, J lost 6 bases, and 11 bases lay in between. This CDR3 is 13 amino acids long. CDR1 is MNHEY and CDR2 is SVGAGI in the germline V gene. The CDR3 bases are TGTGCCAGCAGTTATCTACAGGGAGCTGAAGCTTTCTTT. Amino acids: CASSYLQGAEAFF.

This clonotype was detected only once. This sequence joins TRBV29-1 and TRBJ2-7, with 8 bases lining up with TRBD1. The V gene's germline CDR1 is SQVTM and CDR2 ANQGSEA. V lost 7 bases and J lost 6; bases outside the gene matches: 11. The CDR3 has 13 residues. The CDR3 loop reads CSAGQGGQFEQYF. For the CDR3, the DNA is TGCAGCGCAGGACAGGGAGGACAATTCGAGCAGTACTTC.

This clonotype came up a few times. The chain has TRBV12-3 or TRBV12-4 and TRBJ2-2; D is undetermined. The germline V and J ends were trimmed by 3 bases and 0 bases, with 5 bases remaining between them. The CDR3 spans 14 residues. The CDR3 loop is CASSFQANTGELFF. Here the CDR3 DNA reads TGTGCCAGCAGTTTTCAAGCGAACACCGGGGAGCTGTTTTTT.

The J gene is TRBJ1-5, the V gene TRBV2; TRBD1 is a possible D gene (5 bases). Trimming shortened V by 8 bases and J by 1 base, and 9 bases separated the two germline ends. Germline CDR1 is SNHLY and CDR2 is FYNNEI. This CDR3 is built from 13 residues. This chain's CDR3 is CASWGGSNQPQHF. CDR3 DNA: TGTGCCAGCTGGGGGGGAAGCAATCAGCCCCAGCATTTT. Supplemented by reference TRBV2 and TRBJ1-5, the full variable domain reads EPEVTQTPSHQVTQMGQEVILRCVPISNHLYFYWYRQILGQKVEFLVSFYNNEISEKSEIFDDQFSVERPDGSNFTLKIRSTKLEDSAMYFCASWGGSNQPQHFGDGTRLSIL.

In the case of this clonotype: Possible read error: a much larger clone is one base away. The gene calls are TRBV9 and TRBJ2-2; 7 bases align to TRBD1. This CDR3 has 15 residues. V shed 0 bases, J shed 5 bases, and the junction held 4 bases outside the gene matches. CDR1 is SGDLS and CDR2 is YYNGEE in the germline V gene. The CDR3: CASSVEGASTGELFF. CDR3 coding DNA: TGTGCCAGCAGCGTAGAGGGGGCGTCAACCGGGGAGCTGTTTTTT.

The CDR3 DNA is TGTGCCAGCAGCACACAGCGGGGGGACTACGAGCAGTACTTC. The encoded protein is CASSTQRGDYEQYF. The chain combines TRBV7-9 with TRBJ2-7; 9 positions agree with TRBD2. Trimming removed 5 bases from V and 3 bases from J; junction bases left unmatched: 5. Germline loops: CDR1 SEHNR, CDR2 FQNEAQ (reference sequence). CDR3 length: 14 amino acids. The variable domain in full, with the rest retrieved from reference TRBV7-9 and TRBJ2-7, is DTGVSQNPRHKITKRGQNVTFRCDPISEHNRLYWYRQTLGQGPEFLTYFQNEAQLEKSRLLSDRFSAERPKGSFSTLEIQRTEQGDSAMYLCASSTQRGDYEQYFGPGTRLTVT.

This clonotype appeared a few times. The J gene is TRBJ2-7, the V gene TRBV7-4; TRBD1 might be the D (6 bases). CDR1 is SGHVT, CDR2 SQSDAQ, per germline. Trimming shortened V by 6 bases and J by 5 bases, and 14 bases separated the two germline ends. The CDR3 has 13 residues. CDR3 protein: CASSLIGGNEQYF. The CDR3 DNA reads as TGTGCCAGCAGTTTAATAGGGGGTAACGAGCAGTACTTC.

This clonotype was seen only a few times. The chain uses TRBV7-2 and TRBJ1-5; D not certain. V was pared by 4 bases and J by 7 bases, with 8 bases between. The CDR3 has 12 amino acids. Looked up from germline, CDR1 is SGHTA and CDR2 is FQGNSA. The CDR3 loop is CASSSSGQPQHF. CDR3 nucleotide sequence: TGTGCCAGCAGCTCCTCGGGCCAGCCCCAGCATTTT.

This clonotype appeared many times. The CDR3 here is CASSEQGSEQYF. The CDR3 DNA reads TGTGCCAGCAGTGAACAGGGAAGCGAGCAGTACTTC. The rearrangement links TRBV2 to TRBJ2-7, with D perhaps TRBD1 (5 bases). The V end was cut by 2 bases, the J end by 6 bases, with 8 bases between. This CDR3 contains 12 residues. Germline lookup yields CDR1 SNHLY and CDR2 FYNNEI.

This clonotype occurred many times. The rearrangement links TRBV15 to TRBJ1-5; TRBD1 agrees at 8 bases. The CDR3 extends over 16 amino acids. Germline loops: CDR1 LNHNV, CDR2 YYDKDF (reference sequence). V was pared by 3 bases and J by 0 bases, with 4 bases of the junction left unmatched. Here the CDR3 reads CATSSVTGGSNQPQHF. CDR3 sequence (DNA): TGTGCCACCAGCAGCGTTACAGGGGGTAGCAATCAGCCCCAGCATTTT.

CDR3 in amino acids: CSVGQGDTNYGYTF. The CDR3 bases are TGCAGCGTTGGGCAGGGAGACACTAACTATGGCTACACCTTC. This chain connects TRBV29-1 to TRBJ1-2; D might be TRBD1 (5 bases). Trimming took off 4 bases at V and 0 bases at J, with 12 bases between the two ends. Looked up from germline, CDR1 is SQVTM and CDR2 is ANQGSEA. This CDR3 is built from 14 residues.

In this sample, this clonotype turned up many times. J is TRBJ1-2 and V is TRBV2; D is undetermined. V gave up 6 bases and J gave up 5 bases, with 7 bases separating them. The CDR3 covers 11 residues. CDR1 and CDR2 from the germline V gene are SNHLY and FYNNEI. CDR3 nucleotides: TGTGCCAGCAGCGGACGGTATGGCTACACCTTC. This encodes CASSGRYGYTF.

The rearrangement uses TRBV19 and TRBJ1-5; D not certain. This CDR3 contains 12 residues. CDR1 and CDR2 (germline): LNHDA, SQIVND (reference sequence). The germline V and J ends were trimmed by 7 bases and 8 bases, with 12 bases remaining between them. CDR3 sequence (DNA): TGTGCCAGTAAGGACGGGTTAAAGCCCCAGCATTTT. It specifies CASKDGLKPQHF.

The DNA for the CDR3 is TGTGCCAGCAGCTTAGTTCGGACAGGGGGAGATGATCAGCCCCAGCATTTT. It translates to CASSLVRTGGDDQPQHF. The V and J genes are TRBV7-9 and TRBJ1-5; TRBD1 matches 10 bases. The CDR3 extends over 17 amino acids. Germline CDR1 and CDR2: SEHNR and FQNEAQ (reference sequence). Losses at the gene ends were 1 base for V and 5 bases for J; bases not matched to a gene: 8.

This clonotype turned up a few times. The rearrangement uses TRBV5-6 and TRBJ1-2; TRBD1 is a possible D gene (5 bases). V lost 0 bases to trimming and J lost 8 bases, with 11 bases between them. CDR1 is SGHDT, CDR2 YYEEEE, per germline. The CDR3 covers 13 residues. CDR3 protein: CASSLVLQGGYTF. CDR3 nucleotide sequence: TGTGCCAGCAGCTTGGTCTTGCAGGGCGGCTACACCTTC.

V gene TRBV12-3 or TRBV12-4 combines with J gene TRBJ1-2, with D perhaps TRBD1 (5 bases). V was shortened by 6 bases and J by 0 bases, with 11 bases between the two germline ends. CDR3 length equals 14 residues. The CDR3 sequence: CASSTGSPNYGYTF. The DNA of the CDR3 is TGTGCCAGCAGCACAGGCTCCCCTAACTATGGCTACACCTTC.